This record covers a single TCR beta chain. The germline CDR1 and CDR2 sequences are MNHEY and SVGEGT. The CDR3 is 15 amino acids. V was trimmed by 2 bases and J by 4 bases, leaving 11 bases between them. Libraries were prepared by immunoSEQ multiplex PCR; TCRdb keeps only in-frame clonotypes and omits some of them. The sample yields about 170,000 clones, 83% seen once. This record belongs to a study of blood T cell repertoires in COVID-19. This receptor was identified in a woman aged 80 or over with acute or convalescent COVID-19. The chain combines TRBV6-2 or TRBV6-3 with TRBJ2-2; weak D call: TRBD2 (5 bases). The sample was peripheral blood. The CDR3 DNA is TGTGCCAGCAGTTACGCTAGCAGATTCACCGGGGAGCTGTTTTTT. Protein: CASSYASRFTGELFF.